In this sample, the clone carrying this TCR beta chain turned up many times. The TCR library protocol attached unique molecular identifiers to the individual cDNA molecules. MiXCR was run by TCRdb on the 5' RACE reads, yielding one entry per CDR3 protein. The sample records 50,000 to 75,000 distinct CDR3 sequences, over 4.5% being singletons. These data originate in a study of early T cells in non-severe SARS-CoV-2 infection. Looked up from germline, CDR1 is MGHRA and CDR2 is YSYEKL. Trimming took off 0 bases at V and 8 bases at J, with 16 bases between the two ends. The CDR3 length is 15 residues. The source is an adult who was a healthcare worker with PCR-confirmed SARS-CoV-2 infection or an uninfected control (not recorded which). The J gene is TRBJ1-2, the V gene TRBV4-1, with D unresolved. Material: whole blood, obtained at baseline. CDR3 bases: TGCGCCAGCAGCCAAGATTTCGCGGTGTTGGAAGGCTACACCTTC. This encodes CASSQDFAVLEGYTF.